This TCR beta chain was found in a study of blood T cell repertoires in COVID-19. Study as a whole: Samples came from the United States, Italy and Spain, spanning acute and convalescent COVID-19.

The CDR3 runs to 15 residues. Trimming took 4 bases from V and 7 from J; bases not matched to a gene: 10. Germline CDR1 and CDR2: SGDLS and YYNGEE. Using immunoSEQ multiplex PCR, the repertoire was profiled, and TCRdb retains in-frame clones only, with some absent. The top ten hold over 2% of the sample, which has roughly 250,000 clones, approximately 87% seen once. Sequencing used peripheral blood. The TCR comes from a woman between 50 and 59 years old with acute or convalescent COVID-19. V is TRBV9 and J is TRBJ2-3; 9 bases match TRBD2. The CDR3 reads CASSREAGGVNTQYF. CDR3 coding DNA: TGTGCCAGCAGCAGAGAAGCGGGAGGAGTCAATACGCAGTATTTT.